These 29 T cell receptor beta chains were all obtained from the same sample, sequenced in a study of blood T cell repertoires in COVID-19 (dated by TCRdb to 2018 to 2020). The library was generated by the immunoSEQ multiplex PCR assay. This immuneACCESS table, as held by TCRdb, lists in-frame sequences with V and J called but not all clones. Of the missing ones, under half trace to an unresolved V gene in checked studies; the others have no known cause. Present in this sample are approximately 260,000 clones, around nine tenths of which were seen just once. The top ten constitute 2.1% of the sample. The sequencing input was peripheral blood. These receptors were collected from a woman in her forties who had recovered from COVID-19.

This clone was observed a handful of times. This chain joins TRBV5-1 and TRBJ1-1, with 8 bases identical to TRBD1. CDR3 length equals 14 residues. V trimming: 4 bases; J trimming: 1 base; junction bases outside the gene matches: 3. Germline V CDR1 and CDR2: SGHRS, YFSETQ. In DNA, the CDR3 is TGCGCCAGCAGCCCTGGGACAGGGAACACTGAAGCTTTCTTT. It translates to CASSPGTGNTEAFF.

This chain connects TRBV11-3 to TRBJ1-2; the match to TRBD1 covers 9 bases. This CDR3 spans 17 amino acids. V gave up 4 bases and J gave up 2 bases; unmatched junction bases: 11. The V gene's germline CDR1 is SGHNT and CDR2 YENEEA. The CDR3 DNA sequence: TGTGCCAGCAGCTCAGGGACAGGGATTATTTCGAACTATGGCTACACCTTC. This gives the protein CASSSGTGIISNYGYTF.

The table lists this clone with a few counts. The rearrangement joins TRBV6-6 to TRBJ2-1, with 7 bases that match TRBD2. The CDR3 sequence is 16 residues long. J was trimmed by 1 base and V by 2 bases; bases with no gene match: 5. Germline V gene data show CDR1 as MNHNY and CDR2 as SVGAGI (reference sequence). The CDR3 nucleotides are TGTGCCAGCAGTTACCCTGGCGGGGGTTCCTACAATGAGCAGTTCTTC. Encoded protein: CASSYPGGGSYNEQFF.

This chain joins TRBV3-1 (or the pseudogene TRBV3-2) and TRBJ1-1, with 9 bases fitting TRBD1. Germline V gives CDR1 LGHDT, CDR2 YNNKEL (reference sequence). Trimming cost V 3 bases and J 0 bases; bases outside gene matches: 5. CDR3 length: 16 amino acids. This CDR3 is CASSQAGQGMNTEAFF. As DNA, the CDR3 is TGTGCCAGCAGCCAGGCCGGACAGGGGATGAACACTGAAGCTTTCTTT.

The sample holds one count of this clone. The chain links TRBV7-8 to TRBJ2-7; weak D call: TRBD1 (7 bases). Germline V gene data show CDR1 as SGHVS and CDR2 as FQNEAQ. V dropped 5 bases and J dropped 6 bases, with 17 bases sitting between them. The CDR3 spans 14 residues. CDR3 bases: TGTGCCAGCAGCCCCGGGACTCAGGGGGGCGAGCAGTACTTC. This translates into CASSPGTQGGEQYF. The variable domain in full, with the rest retrieved from reference TRBV7-8 and TRBJ2-7, is GAGVSQSPRYKVAKRGQDVALRCDPISGHVSLFWYQQALGQGPEFLTYFQNEAQLDKSGLPSDRFFAERPEGSVSTLKIQRTQQEDSAVYLCASSPGTQGGEQYFGPGTRLTVT.

The chain carries TRBV7-3 and TRBJ1-6; the D gene is possibly TRBD1 (5 bases). CDR1 and CDR2 from the germline V gene are SGHTA and FQGTGA. The CDR3 loop spans 14 amino acids. The V gene lost 3 bases and the J gene lost 10 bases, with 13 bases spanning the gap. CDR3 amino acids: CASSLQGRESPLHF. The CDR3, as DNA: TGTGCCAGCAGCTTGCAGGGCCGGGAGTCACCCCTCCACTTT.

This clone was found once. V gene TRBV5-1 combines with J gene TRBJ2-2; D gene unclear. CDR1 SGHRS and CDR2 YFSETQ come from the germline V gene. This CDR3 is 13 amino acids long. Trimming took off 3 bases at V and 5 bases at J, with 8 bases between the two ends. CDR3 sequence: CASSSLRTGELFF. The DNA for the CDR3 is TGCGCCAGCAGCTCGCTCAGGACCGGGGAGCTGTTTTTT. The whole variable domain, filled in from reference TRBV5-1 and TRBJ2-2, reads KAGVTQTPRYLIKTRGQQVTLSCSPISGHRSVSWYQQTPGQGLQFLFEYFSETQRNKGNFPGRFSGRQFSNSRSEMNVSTLELGDSALYLCASSSLRTGELFFGEGSRLTVL.

This sequence joins TRBV5-4 and TRBJ2-3; maybe TRBD2 (6 bases). Germline V gene sequence: CDR1 SGHNT, CDR2 YYREEE (reference sequence). CDR3 length: 15 residues. Trimming took 4 bases from V and 4 from J, leaving 16 bases between them. The CDR3 is CASSRDLAGSDTQYF. As DNA, the CDR3 is TGTGCCAGCAGCCGGGACTTGGCGGGGTCAGATACGCAGTATTTT.

V is TRBV7-9 and J is TRBJ2-2, with 8 bases that match TRBD1. Unmatched junction bases numbered 6, after V lost 5 bases and J lost 4 bases. This CDR3 has 15 residues. The germline V gene has CDR1 SEHNR and CDR2 FQNEAQ (reference sequence). The CDR3 region is CASSLGTGPTGELFF. CDR3 DNA sequence: TGTGCCAGCAGCCTGGGGACAGGTCCCACCGGGGAGCTGTTTTTT.

This chain links TRBV2 with TRBJ1-5; D gene uncertain. Germline V gives CDR1 SNHLY, CDR2 FYNNEI. Trimming took off 4 bases at V and 11 bases at J, with 9 bases between the two ends. The CDR3 has 11 residues. DNA of the CDR3: TGTGCCAGCAGTGCAGCGTATTCCCAGCATTTT. Translation gives CASSAAYSQHF.

The chain links TRBV27 to TRBJ1-2; D is uncertain. Germline values: CDR1 MNHEY, CDR2 SMNVEV (reference sequence). There are 13 residues in the CDR3. V gave up 0 bases and J gave up 6 bases, with 8 bases separating them. The CDR3 sequence is CASSLSSGDGYTF. CDR3 coding DNA: TGTGCCAGCAGTTTATCATCCGGAGATGGCTACACCTTC.

Concerning this clone: A read error may produce the germline difference seen at one junction end. Other DNA sequences within the sample encode an identical CDR3. The chain combines TRBV5-1 with TRBJ2-2; tentative D call: TRBD1 (6 bases). From germline, CDR1 is SGHRS and CDR2 YFSETQ. The CDR3 is made up of 15 amino acids. CDR3 sequence (DNA): TGCGCCAGCAGCTTGGCCGACAGGAACACCGGGGAGTTGTTTTTT. Translation gives CASSLADRNTGELFF. Full variable domain (outside the CDR3, taken from reference TRBV5-1 and TRBJ2-2): KAGVTQTPRYLIKTRGQQVTLSCSPISGHRSVSWYQQTPGQGLQFLFEYFSETQRNKGNFPGRFSGRQFSNSRSEMNVSTLELGDSALYLCASSLADRNTGELFFGEGSRLTVL.

This clone was counted a few times. V gene TRBV6-1 combines with J gene TRBJ1-1, with D perhaps TRBD1 (5 bases). Germline-derived CDR1 and CDR2 are MNHNS and SASEGT. Trimming pared 3 bases from V and 4 bases from J, leaving 15 bases between. This CDR3 contains 15 residues. CDR3 loop: CASSDIQPGLTEAFF. CDR3 coding DNA: TGTGCCAGCAGTGACATTCAACCGGGACTCACTGAAGCTTTCTTT.

This clone showed up just once. The chain recombines TRBV7-3 with TRBJ1-1; 8 bases match TRBD1. The CDR3 is 15 amino acids. Trimming at V came to 0 bases and at J to 7 bases, leaving 7 bases not matched to a gene. The germline V gene has CDR1 SGHTA and CDR2 FQGTGA. CDR3 region: CASSLTRDRSGEAFF. CDR3 in DNA: TGTGCCAGCAGCTTAACCAGGGACAGGAGTGGTGAAGCTTTCTTT.

The chain employs TRBV5-1 and TRBJ1-3, with 7 bases that match TRBD1. The junction had 2 bases not matched to a gene; V was cut back by 4 bases and J by 7 bases. CDR1 and CDR2 (germline): SGHRS, YFSETQ. This CDR3 region has 12 residues. Written as DNA, the CDR3 is TGCGCCAGCAGCCGGGACAGTAACACCATATATTTT. This gives the protein CASSRDSNTIYF.

The chain couples TRBV3-1 (or the pseudogene TRBV3-2) to TRBJ2-3; TRBD2 matches at 14 bases. The junction had 5 bases not matched to a gene; V was cut back by 4 bases and J by 2 bases. This CDR3 has 17 residues. Germline assignment: CDR1 LGHDT and CDR2 YNNKEL (reference sequence). In DNA, the CDR3 is TGTGCCAGCAGCCGGACTAGCGGGGGGTTATTCACAGATACGCAGTATTTT. This translates into CASSRTSGGLFTDTQYF.

The rearrangement joins TRBV7-8 to TRBJ2-7; 9 nucleotides match TRBD1. V lost 5 bases, J lost 5 bases, and 16 bases stayed unmatched. Germline V gene data show CDR1 as SGHVS and CDR2 as FQNEAQ. The CDR3 length is 17 residues. The CDR3 loop is CASSATNSPGQGNEQYF. In DNA form, the CDR3 reads TGTGCCAGCAGCGCAACCAACTCGCCGGGACAGGGTAACGAGCAGTACTTC.

The J gene is TRBJ2-2, the V gene TRBV28; D call uncertain. Germline CDR1 is MDHEN and CDR2 is SYDVKM. The CDR3 runs to 14 residues. The V and J ends lost 5 bases and 1 base respectively, with 8 bases between them. CDR3 in amino acids: CASSRPGNTGELFF. DNA for the CDR3: TGTGCCAGCAGTCGTCCGGGGAACACCGGGGAGCTGTTTTTT.

The CDR3 DNA follows: TGTGCCAGCAGGGAACAGGGGGCGTACTATGGCTACACCTTC. Translation: CASREQGAYYGYTF. The rearrangement links TRBV3-1 (or the pseudogene TRBV3-2) to TRBJ1-2, with 9 bases aligning to TRBD1. The CDR3 is made up of 14 amino acids. Germline loops: CDR1 LGHDT, CDR2 YNNKEL (reference sequence). The ends lost 6 bases at V and 3 bases at J; junction bases unmatched: 5.

The CDR3 DNA is TGTGCCAGCAGCCCGAGGGCTAGCGGGAGTGTAGATACGCAGTATTTT. Translation: CASSPRASGSVDTQYF. The chain combines TRBV7-3 with TRBJ2-3; 10 bases are a match to TRBD2. Per the germline V gene, CDR1 is SGHTA and CDR2 is FQGTGA. The V segment lost 5 bases and the J segment 5 bases; nucleotides outside the gene matches: 10. The CDR3 runs to 16 residues.

The chain recombines TRBV3-1 (or the pseudogene TRBV3-2) with TRBJ2-4; 9 bases match TRBD2. Germline CDR1 and CDR2: LGHDT and YNNKEL (reference sequence). The CDR3 is made up of 15 amino acids. The V and J ends lost 3 bases and 8 bases, in that order; junction bases with no gene match: 8. This CDR3 is CASSQGGTSRDIQYF. DNA of the CDR3: TGTGCCAGCAGCCAGGGGGGGACTAGCAGAGACATTCAGTACTTC.

The chain uses TRBV19 and TRBJ2-5, with D perhaps matching TRBD1 (5 bases). V was trimmed by 5 bases and J by 5 bases, leaving 12 bases between them. Looked up from germline, CDR1 is LNHDA and CDR2 is SQIVND (reference sequence). The CDR3 contains 13 residues. The CDR3 DNA is TGTGCCAGTAGTTCAGGGATGAGGGAGACCCAGTACTTC. Translation gives CASSSGMRETQYF.

The rearrangement uses TRBV5-1 and TRBJ2-7, with D tentatively TRBD2 (6 bases). This CDR3 has 15 residues. Germline V gives CDR1 SGHRS, CDR2 YFSETQ. V lost 4 bases and J lost 3, with 17 bases in between. CDR3 amino acids: CASSPPGGIGYEQYF. The CDR3 DNA sequence: TGCGCCAGCAGCCCTCCGGGCGGGATAGGCTACGAGCAGTACTTC.

V and J are TRBV7-2 and TRBJ2-7; 13 bases fit TRBD2. Germline trimming cut 3 bases from V and 5 bases from J; bases unmatched to any gene: 10. This CDR3 is 17 amino acids long. Germline V lookup: CDR1 SGHTA, CDR2 FQGNSA. CDR3 sequence reads: CASSFSGLAGVVNEQYF. The CDR3 nucleotides read TGTGCCAGCAGCTTCTCCGGACTAGCGGGAGTCGTGAACGAGCAGTACTTC.

The chain employs TRBV27 and TRBJ2-3; tentatively, D is TRBD1 (6 bases). Trimming shortened V by 3 bases and J by 9 bases, and 22 bases separated the two germline ends. This CDR3 is built from 16 residues. Germline lookup yields CDR1 MNHEY and CDR2 SMNVEV (reference sequence). The CDR3 nucleotides are TGTGCCAGCAGTTTTGTGGGGTACAGGGAACGCCCGACGCAGTATTTT. Protein: CASSFVGYRERPTQYF.

This clone occurred a few times. The chain joins TRBV18 to TRBJ1-6; 7 positions match TRBD1. The germline V gene encodes CDR1 KGHSH and CDR2 LQKENI. The CDR3 length is 14 residues. V was pared by 3 bases and J by 7 bases, with 3 bases of the junction left unmatched. CDR3 amino acids: CASSPSRGNSPLHF. CDR3 bases: TGTGCCAGCTCACCGAGCAGGGGGAATTCACCCCTCCACTTT.

The V call is TRBV24-1, the J call TRBJ2-1, with 8 bases that match TRBD2. Germline CDR1 is KGHDR and CDR2 is SFDVKD. V was pared by 1 base and J by 6 bases, with 10 bases of the junction left unmatched. CDR3 length: 17 residues. The CDR3 nucleotides are TGTGCCACCAGTGATTTCGGGGGGAGCGGGAGTGGCAATGAGCAGTTCTTC. It specifies CATSDFGGSGSGNEQFF.

The V call is TRBV15, the J call TRBJ2-7; 10 nucleotides agree with TRBD2. With 2 bases clipped from V and 4 bases from J, the junction kept 17 bases outside the gene matches. The CDR3 runs 19 residues. Germline-derived CDR1 and CDR2 are LNHNV and YYDKDF (reference sequence). The CDR3 reads CATSRRGGASGGFGYEQYF. The CDR3, as DNA: TGTGCCACCAGCAGACGGGGAGGGGCTAGCGGGGGTTTCGGATACGAGCAGTACTTC.

V usage is TRBV9 and J usage is TRBJ1-1, with D perhaps TRBD1 (5 bases). The CDR3 runs 14 residues. With 4 bases removed from V and 1 base from J, the gap between germline ends came to 11 bases. Germline CDR1 and CDR2: SGDLS and YYNGEE. CDR3: CASSPQGQNTEAFF. The CDR3 DNA follows: TGTGCCAGCAGCCCCCAAGGACAGAACACTGAAGCTTTCTTT.